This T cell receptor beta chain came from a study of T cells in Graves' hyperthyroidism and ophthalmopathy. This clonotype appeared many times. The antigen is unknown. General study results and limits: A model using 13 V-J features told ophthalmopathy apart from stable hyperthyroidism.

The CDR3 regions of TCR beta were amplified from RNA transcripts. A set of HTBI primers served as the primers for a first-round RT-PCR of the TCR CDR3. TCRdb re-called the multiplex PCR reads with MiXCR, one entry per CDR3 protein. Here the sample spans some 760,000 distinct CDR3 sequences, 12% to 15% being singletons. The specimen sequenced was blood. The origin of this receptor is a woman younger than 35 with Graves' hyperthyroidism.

The CDR3 protein is CASSYSASGRVSGADTQYF. CDR3 in DNA: TGTGCCAGCAGTTATTCGGCTAGCGGGAGAGTTTCCGGCGCAGATACGCAGTATTTT. The genes are TRBV6-2 or TRBV6-3 and TRBJ2-3; 10 bases map to TRBD2. CDR3 size: 19 residues. Germline V gene lookup returns CDR1 MNHEY and CDR2 SVGEGT. Trimming took 3 bases from V and 4 from J; bases not matched to a gene: 16.